Listed below are T cell receptor beta chains from one sample, sequenced in a study of cytomegalovirus exposure and HLA in healthy donors. Generated by immunoSEQ multiplex PCR, the TCRdb table keeps only in-frame clones and is missing some. This table holds around 100,000 clones, about 72% found once. Sequencing was done on a sample of PBMCs. The receptors were gathered from a woman aged 60 to 75 in good health and CMV-seropositive. CDR3s include the opening cysteine and the closing phenylalanine or tryptophan. The D gene is left open where the match is weak. Clone size is stated in some rows and not others, as once, few, many or a class when expanded.

d_call j_call v_call clone_size cdr3_aa cdr3_nt
. TRBJ1-1 TRBV23-1 . CASSQWEGAVGDTEAFF TGCGCCAGCAGTCAATGGGAAGGGGCGGTAGGGGACACTGAAGCTTTCTTT
. TRBJ2-4 TRBV7-2 . CASSPRDKFVLAKNIQYF TGTGCCAGCAGCCCCCGGGACAAGTTTGTGCTAGCCAAAAACATTCAGTACTTC
. TRBJ2-2 TRBV13 . CASSSRSWRDTGELFF TGTGCCAGCAGCTCCAGAAGCTGGAGGGACACCGGGGAGCTGTTTTTT
. TRBJ2-7 TRBV28 . CASSLGGGGSYEQYF TGTGCCAGCAGTTTGGGGGGAGGGGGCTCCTACGAGCAGTACTTC
. TRBJ2-7 TRBV2 . CASSEGGYEQYF TGTGCCAGCAGTGAAGGCGGGTACGAGCAGTACTTC
TRBD2 TRBJ2-3 TRBV9 . CASSPSAGLITDTQYF TGTGCCAGCAGCCCCAGTGCGGGACTAATCACAGATACGCAGTATTTT
TRBD2 TRBJ2-5 TRBV5-1 . CASSPAGVGETQYF TGCGCCAGCAGCCCAGCGGGAGTTGGGGAGACCCAGTACTTC
TRBD1 TRBJ1-4 TRBV10-3 . CAISESTDRGPTNEKLFF TGTGCCATCAGTGAGTCGACGGACAGGGGACCAACTAATGAAAAATTGTTTTTT
TRBD1 TRBJ1-5 TRBV11-2 . CASSLDIDRAQPQHF TGTGCCAGCAGCTTAGACATTGACAGGGCACAGCCCCAGCATTTT
. TRBJ1-1 TRBV2 few CASSGVVGTEAFF TGTGCCAGCAGTGGCGTGGTTGGCACTGAAGCTTTCTTT
TRBD1 TRBJ1-2 TRBV6-6 . CASRAQGAGGYTF TGTGCCAGCAGGGCACAGGGGGCGGGTGGCTACACCTTC
TRBD1 TRBJ2-1 TRBV29-1 . CSAATRDRHNEQFF TGCAGCGCTGCGACCCGGGACAGGCACAATGAGCAGTTCTTC
. TRBJ1-3 TRBV18 . CASSDRQTSSGNTIYF TGTGCCAGCTCAGATCGACAGACTTCCTCTGGAAACACCATATATTTT
TRBD2 TRBJ2-7 TRBV10-3 . CAIGGLAGRYEQYF TGTGCCATCGGGGGACTAGCGGGAAGATACGAGCAGTACTTC
. TRBJ2-7 TRBV5-1 . CASSLMGSSYEQYF TGCGCCAGCAGCTTGATGGGGAGCTCCTACGAGCAGTACTTC
TRBD1 TRBJ2-7 TRBV16 . CASSQGQGNEQYF TGTGCCAGCAGCCAAGGACAGGGCAACGAGCAGTACTTC
. TRBJ1-2 TRBV7-8 . CASSLVLRGTGGYTF TGTGCCAGCAGCTTAGTTCTCAGGGGAACGGGTGGCTACACCTTC
TRBD1 TRBJ1-4 TRBV5-1 few CASSSRHRDRQHEKLFF TGCGCCAGCAGCTCGAGACACAGGGACAGGCAACATGAAAAACTGTTTTTT
TRBD1 TRBJ2-1 TRBV10-2 . CASGDRGLYNEQFF TGCGCCAGCGGGGACAGGGGCCTTTACAATGAGCAGTTCTTC
. TRBJ2-2 TRBV10-3 few CAISGTNTGELFF TGTGCCATCAGTGGGACAAACACCGGGGAGCTGTTTTTT
. TRBJ1-4 TRBV7-6 . CASSFNRGGEKLFF TGTGCCAGCAGCTTCAATAGGGGAGGCGAAAAACTGTTTTTT
. TRBJ2-5 TRBV6-1 . CASRALEMKQETQYF TGTGCCAGCAGGGCACTAGAAATGAAACAAGAGACCCAGTACTTC
. TRBJ2-2 TRBV9 . CASSVTPRDTGELFF TGTGCCAGCAGCGTTACCCCCCGGGACACCGGGGAGCTGTTTTTT
. TRBJ1-2 TRBV29-1 few CSVDADRPTNYGYTF TGCAGCGTTGACGCGGACAGACCCACTAACTATGGCTACACCTTC
TRBD2 TRBJ2-7 TRBV15 . CATSSGLAGYYEQYF TGTGCCACCAGCAGTGGGTTAGCGGGATACTACGAGCAGTACTTC
TRBD2 TRBJ2-7 TRBV29-1 . CSAKTSGTYEQYF TGCAGCGCCAAGACTAGCGGGACCTACGAGCAGTACTTC
. TRBJ2-1 TRBV7-9 . CASSLTGGPGHEQFF TGTGCCAGCAGCTTAACAGGAGGGCCGGGTCATGAGCAGTTCTTC
. TRBJ1-4 TRBV6-5 . CASSYSGTANNEKLFF TGTGCCAGCAGTTACTCTGGGACTGCCAATAATGAAAAACTGTTTTTT
. TRBJ1-1 TRBV6-6 few CASSYGREAFF TGTGCCAGCAGTTACGGCAGGGAAGCTTTCTTT
. TRBJ2-7 TRBV27 . CASSFTGMAYEQYF TGTGCCAGCAGTTTTACAGGGATGGCCTACGAGCAGTACTTC
. TRBJ1-1 TRBV14 . CASSRMNREGTEAFF TGTGCCAGCAGTCGGATGAATCGGGAGGGCACTGAAGCTTTCTTT
. TRBJ1-4 TRBV4-1 few CASSRIGGGKDEKLFF TGCGCCAGCAGCCGGATAGGAGGAGGGAAAGATGAAAAACTGTTTTTT
. TRBJ2-7 TRBV5-6 . CASSLGQATSYEQYF TGTGCCAGCAGCTTGGGACAGGCAACTTCCTACGAGCAGTACTTC
TRBD2 TRBJ2-1 TRBV2 . CASSGTSVYNEQFF TGTGCCAGCTCCGGGACTAGCGTATACAATGAGCAGTTCTTC
. TRBJ1-3 TRBV11-2 . CASSLTLVGSGNTIYF TGTGCCAGCAGCTTAACTCTTGTCGGCTCTGGAAACACCATATATTTT
TRBD2 TRBJ2-1 TRBV10-3 once CAIRVSGAGGYEQFF TGTGCCATCAGGGTATCCGGAGCGGGAGGATATGAGCAGTTCTTC
. TRBJ2-7 TRBV14 . CASSHNRASSGQYF TGTGCCAGCAGCCACAACCGGGCCTCGAGCGGGCAGTACTTC
TRBD1 TRBJ1-1 TRBV19 . CASSMWTGLNTEAFF TGTGCCAGTAGTATGTGGACAGGGTTGAACACTGAAGCTTTCTTT
TRBD1 TRBJ1-2 TRBV7-9 many CASSWLDGTDGYTF TGTGCCAGCAGCTGGTTGGACGGGACAGATGGCTACACCTTC
. TRBJ1-4 TRBV30 . CAWSWEGNNEKLFF TGTGCCTGGAGCTGGGAGGGGAATAATGAAAAACTGTTTTTT
TRBD2 TRBJ2-1 TRBV10-3 . CAISERMRGSSYNEQFF TGTGCCATCAGTGAGCGTATGCGGGGGAGCTCCTACAATGAGCAGTTCTTC